This TCR beta chain was recorded in a study of regulatory T cells in long-lasting Graves disease. The CDR3 length is 15 residues. CDR1 SGHAT and CDR2 FQDESV come from the germline V gene (reference sequence). V was shortened by 5 bases and J by 3 bases, with 15 bases between the two germline ends. TCR beta libraries were built with iRepertoire HTBI primers and Arm-PCR of CDR3 regions. Under the authors' procedure: In the combined samples, 62 TRBV and 14 to 15 TRBJ segments were identified. A single record per CDR3 protein comes from TCRdb applying MiXCR to the multiplex PCR reads. The V and J calls reflect TCRdb's pipeline rather than the authors' work. Seen here are about 620,000 distinct CDR3 sequences, approximately 15% observed once, and the top ten hold 15% to 20%. Time point given: newly diagnosed GD, antithyroid drugs for less than 3 months. Making the TCR library involved RNA that had been extracted from PBMCs. As a group, patients came from one endocrinology department in Xi'an, China.

The table lists this clonotype with many counts. A further study also used this sample, focusing on T cells in Graves' hyperthyroidism and ophthalmopathy. Per that paper: Those with hyperthyroidism were 18 to 65 years old, newly diagnosed, and ill for under 2 months. First-round RT-PCR of the TCR CDR3 relied on the HTBI primer set.

Sequenced material: peripheral blood mononuclear cells (PBMCs), taken at new diagnosis, from a patient treated with antithyroid drugs. The receptor was derived from a woman in her 30s with Graves disease. The V and J genes are TRBV11-1 and TRBJ2-3; D might be TRBD2 (6 bases). CDR3 sequence reads: CASSTEGLGTDTQYF. DNA for the CDR3: TGTGCCAGCAGCACGGAGGGACTTGGGACAGATACGCAGTATTTT.